A single T cell receptor beta chain is shown here with its context. Original methodology: Reference gene primer amplification in the assay estimated nucleated cell counts. Sequenced by immunoSEQ multiplex PCR; TCRdb stores in-frame clones only, minus some. V and J calls and clone size are those listed in that table; D and trimming were worked out from the DNA. The data contain approximately 260,000 clones, about 90% of them singletons. Germline V gene lookup returns CDR1 SGDLS and CDR2 YYNGEE. Trimming removed 1 base from V and 7 bases from J; junction bases left unmatched: 11. There are 17 residues in the CDR3. The data belong to a study of blood T cell repertoires in COVID-19. At the level of the study: Material from acute and convalescent COVID-19 was sourced from the United States, Italy and Spain. PBMCs, B-cell-depleted T cells, or T cells provided the cDNA or gDNA that made up the material.

The J gene is TRBJ2-1, the V gene TRBV9; 10 positions agree with TRBD1. The receptor comes from a woman aged 55-70 years with COVID-19, enrolled during active disease. What was sequenced was peripheral blood. CDR3 nucleotides: TGTGCCAGCAGCGTACATGGGACAGGGGTTTCGGAGAATGAGCAGTTCTTC. This encodes CASSVHGTGVSENEQFF.